Given below is one T cell receptor beta chain in context. The sample comes from a study of blood T cell repertoires in COVID-19. As originally analysed: Nucleated cell number was recorded as an estimate derived from reference gene primer amplification. Only in-frame clones appear in the TCRdb table, and some are missing; sequencing was by immunoSEQ multiplex PCR. V and J calls and clone size are those listed in that table; D and trimming were worked out from the DNA. The sample contains hundreds of thousands of clones, around 88% of which appear only once. The CDR3 sequence is 16 residues long. The J segment lost 5 bases and the V segment lost 3 bases, leaving 11 bases of the junction unmatched. Germline V gene data show CDR1 as MNHEY and CDR2 as SMNVEV (reference sequence).

Material for sequencing was peripheral blood. This TCR was sampled from a woman aged 25 to 39 who had recovered from COVID-19. V and J are TRBV27 and TRBJ2-7; 9 bases match TRBD1. This CDR3 is CASSFLPGTGLNEQYF. For the CDR3, the DNA is TGTGCCAGCAGTTTCTTACCCGGGACAGGGCTAAACGAGCAGTACTTC.